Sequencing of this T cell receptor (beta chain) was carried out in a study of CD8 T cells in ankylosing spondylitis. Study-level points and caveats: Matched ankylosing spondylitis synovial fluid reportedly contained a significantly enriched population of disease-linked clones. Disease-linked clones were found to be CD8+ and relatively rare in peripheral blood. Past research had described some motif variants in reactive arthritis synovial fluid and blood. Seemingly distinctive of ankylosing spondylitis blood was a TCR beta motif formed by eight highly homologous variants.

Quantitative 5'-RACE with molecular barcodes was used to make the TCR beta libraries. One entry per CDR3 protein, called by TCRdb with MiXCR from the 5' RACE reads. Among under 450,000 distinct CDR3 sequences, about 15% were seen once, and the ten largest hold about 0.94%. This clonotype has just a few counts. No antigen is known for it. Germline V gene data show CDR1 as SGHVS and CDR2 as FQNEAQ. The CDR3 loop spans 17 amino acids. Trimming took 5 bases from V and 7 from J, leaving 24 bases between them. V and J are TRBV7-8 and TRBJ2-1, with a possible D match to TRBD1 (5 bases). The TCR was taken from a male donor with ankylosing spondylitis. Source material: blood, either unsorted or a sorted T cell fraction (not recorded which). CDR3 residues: CASSQRRKKGLKNEQFF. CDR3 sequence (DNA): TGTGCCAGCAGCCAGAGGCGTAAAAAGGGGCTGAAGAATGAGCAGTTCTTC. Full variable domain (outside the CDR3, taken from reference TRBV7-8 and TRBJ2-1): GAGVSQSPRYKVAKRGQDVALRCDPISGHVSLFWYQQALGQGPEFLTYFQNEAQLDKSGLPSDRFFAERPEGSVSTLKIQRTQQEDSAVYLCASSQRRKKGLKNEQFFGPGTRLTVL.